The rows below give T cell receptor beta chains drawn from one sample of a study of T cell responses to AZD1222 COVID-19 vaccine. TCRdb's copy holds only in-frame clones and misses some; the assay was immunoSEQ multiplex PCR. The table records some 92,000 clones, about 90% of them present only once. Material: peripheral blood, obtained on day 0 of AZD1222 vaccination. The receptors originated from an adult in good health. CDR3s include the opening cysteine and the closing phenylalanine or tryptophan. A D gene is named only where the DNA matches it firmly. Some rows have no size entry. The others give once, few or many, or a class for an expanded clone.

V	D	size	length	J	DNA	CDR3
TRBV10-3	TRBD2	NA	17	TRBJ2-1	TGTGCCATCAGCTCCAACCTAGCGGGAGTGTCCTACAATGAGCAGTTCTTC	CAISSNLAGVSYNEQFF
TRBV12-3/TRBV12-4	NA	once	13	TRBJ2-2	TGTGCCAGCCTTATCAGGGCAACCGGGGAGCTGTTTTTT	CASLIRATGELFF
TRBV30	TRBD1	once	12	TRBJ2-7	TGTGCCTGGAGAGGGACAGCATACGAGCAGTACTTC	CAWRGTAYEQYF
TRBV5-1	TRBD1	NA	14	TRBJ1-2	TGCGCCAGCAGCGCATTACAGGGGGACTATGGCTACACCTTC	CASSALQGDYGYTF
TRBV13	NA	large	15	TRBJ2-7	TGTGCCAGCAGCTTATGGGGGTGGACCCCCTACGAGCAGTACTTC	CASSLWGWTPYEQYF
TRBV27	NA	NA	15	TRBJ1-3	TGTGCCAGCAGTTTAGCAGGCGCCTCTGGAAACACCATATATTTT	CASSLAGASGNTIYF
TRBV10-1	TRBD2	NA	14	TRBJ2-3	TGCGCCAGCAGTGAGTCCGGGACTAGTTCGACGCAGTATTTT	CASSESGTSSTQYF
TRBV27	TRBD2	NA	15	TRBJ2-7	TGTGCCAGCAGTTTAAAGCGGGGACTCTCCTACGAGCAGTACTTC	CASSLKRGLSYEQYF
TRBV18	TRBD1	NA	16	TRBJ1-3	TGTGCCAGCTCACCGACAGGGGGGAACTCTGGAAACACCATATATTTT	CASSPTGGNSGNTIYF
TRBV6-2/TRBV6-3	NA	NA	14	TRBJ2-4	TGTGCCAGCAGTTGGGCCGTCAGCAAGGGCATTCAGTACTTC	CASSWAVSKGIQYF
TRBV3-1/TRBV3-2	NA	NA	13	TRBJ1-2	TGTGCCAGCAGCCAAACCAGGGTAGATGGCTACACCTTC	CASSQTRVDGYTF
TRBV5-1	TRBD2	NA	17	TRBJ2-1	TGCGCCAGCAGCCCCCGACTAGCGGGTCTCTCCTACAATGAGCAGTTCTTC	CASSPRLAGLSYNEQFF
TRBV28	TRBD1	NA	16	TRBJ1-6	TGTGCCAGCAGTGCCGCCGGGACAGGGGATAATTCACCCCTCCACTTT	CASSAAGTGDNSPLHF
TRBV28	NA	NA	14	TRBJ1-2	TGTGCCAGCAGTTTACGGCAGGTTAACTATGGCTACACCTTC	CASSLRQVNYGYTF
TRBV5-8	NA	NA	15	TRBJ2-2	TGTGCCAGCAGCTTGGAGGGTCAGGGGAATGGGGAGCTGTTTTTT	CASSLEGQGNGELFF
TRBV7-2	NA	NA	13	TRBJ2-1	TGTGCCAGCAGCCCCTCTAGCGCCAATGAGCAGTTCTTC	CASSPSSANEQFF
TRBV9	NA	NA	13	TRBJ2-2	TGTGCCAGCAGCGTAGTTCCGACCGAGGAGCTGTTTTTT	CASSVVPTEELFF
TRBV11-2	TRBD2	NA	15	TRBJ2-3	TGTGCCAGCAGCCCCGGGACTAGCGGGAGCAATACGCAGTATTTT	CASSPGTSGSNTQYF
TRBV5-1	NA	NA	12	TRBJ1-2	TGCGCCAGCAGCTTTGGGGGGAATGGCTACACCTTC	CASSFGGNGYTF
TRBV5-1	NA	NA	15	TRBJ1-5	TGCGCCAGCAGCTCTTCGGGAGGGTGGAATCAGCCCCAGCATTTT	CASSSSGGWNQPQHF
TRBV10-1	TRBD1	NA	15	TRBJ1-4	TGCGCCAGCAGTGAAGCCGGGACAGGGGACGAAAAACTGTTTTTT	CASSEAGTGDEKLFF
TRBV9	NA	NA	16	TRBJ2-3	TGTGCCAGCACCCCACAAAAGGGGGGTCAATTGCATACGCAGTATTTT	CASTPQKGGQLHTQYF
TRBV20-1	NA	NA	14	TRBJ2-7	TGCAGTGCTAGTTCCCTAGCGTCGACCTACGAGCAGTACTTC	CSASSLASTYEQYF
TRBV7-9	NA	NA	14	TRBJ1-5	TGTGCCAGCAGCTTAGGGCAGGGAGGTCAGCCCCAGCATTTT	CASSLGQGGQPQHF
TRBV4-3	TRBD1	NA	18	TRBJ1-5	TGCGCCAGCAGCCAGGGGGCTGGGACAGGGTATAGCAATCAGCCCCAGCATTTT	CASSQGAGTGYSNQPQHF
TRBV7-9	TRBD1	NA	16	TRBJ1-4	TGTGCCAGCAGCTCTACGCTCGACAGGGATGGTGAAAAACTGTTTTTT	CASSSTLDRDGEKLFF
TRBV27	TRBD1	NA	15	TRBJ1-5	TGTGCCAGCAGTTTATACAGGGGAAGGAATCAGCCCCAGCATTTT	CASSLYRGRNQPQHF
TRBV6-1	TRBD1	NA	19	TRBJ1-5	TGTGCCAGCAGTGTTGGGGGGATTTGGACAGGGGGCGACAATCAGCCCCAGCATTTT	CASSVGGIWTGGDNQPQHF
TRBV5-1	TRBD1	few	17	TRBJ1-5	TGCGCCAGCAGCTTGGGTCCCGGGACAGGGGGCCGACAGCCCCAGCATTTT	CASSLGPGTGGRQPQHF
TRBV5-5	NA	once	18	TRBJ1-4	TGTGCCAGCAGCCCGAGGGGGGGGGCGCGTATGACTAATGAAAAACTGTTTTTT	CASSPRGGARMTNEKLFF
TRBV29-1	NA	NA	12	TRBJ2-2	TGCAGCGTTGTCAGGGACACCGGGGAGCTGTTTTTT	CSVVRDTGELFF